These 9 T cell receptor beta chains came from one sample sequenced in a study of shared clonotypes between healthy human individuals. Repertoires were generated with immunoSEQ multiplex PCR, while TCRdb's copy carries only in-frame clones and drops some. Of about 120,000 clones in the sample, roughly two thirds were seen once. The sequenced sample was memory CD8+ T cells sorted from blood. Subset specified: CD45RO+ cells pooled with CCR7-negative TemRA cells. The receptors were sampled from a woman aged 25 to 39 in good health.

V gene TRBV10-1 combines with J gene TRBJ2-1; a weak D match, TRBD2 (6 bases). Germline V gene data show CDR1 as WNHNN and CDR2 as SYGVQD (reference sequence). This CDR3 is built from 16 residues. Trimming took off 0 bases at V and 3 bases at J, with 12 bases between the two ends. CDR3 loop: CASSESTLGGYNEQFF. The CDR3 nucleotides are TGCGCCAGCAGTGAGTCGACCCTCGGGGGCTACAATGAGCAGTTCTTC.

This clone was counted only a few times. The CDR3 spells CASSRGQNSNQPQHF. The CDR3 nucleotides are TGTGCCAGCAGCCGGGGACAGAATAGCAATCAGCCCCAGCATTTT. The V and J genes are TRBV5-6 and TRBJ1-5; TRBD1 matches 7 bases. With 4 bases clipped from V and 0 bases from J, the junction kept 4 bases outside the gene matches. Germline V CDR1 and CDR2: SGHDT, YYEEEE. The CDR3 runs 15 residues.

The chain has TRBV6-4 and TRBJ2-5; 8 bases agree with TRBD2. The J call is in doubt because the DNA end fits TRBJ2-7 better. This CDR3 region has 15 residues. Germline V lookup: CDR1 MRHNA, CDR2 SNTAGT. The CDR3, as DNA: TGTGCCAGCAGTGATCAAGCGGGAGAGGGGTACGAGCAGTACTTC. Its protein is CASSDQAGEGYEQYF.

This sequence joins TRBV6-6 and TRBJ2-1, with 11 bases lining up with TRBD1. Per germline, CDR1 MNHNY and CDR2 SVGAGI (reference sequence). The V gene end was trimmed by 6 bases and the J gene end by 12 bases; junction bases not matched to a gene: 13. This CDR3 comprises 15 residues. The CDR3 DNA reads TGTGCCAGCAGCAACCCGGGACAGGGGGTTCGGGGGCAGTTCTTC. This translates into CASSNPGQGVRGQFF.

The table lists this clone with many counts. This chain uses TRBV6-4 with TRBJ2-2, with 9 positions matching TRBD1. Per germline, CDR1 MRHNA and CDR2 SNTAGT. V was pared by 3 bases and J by 6 bases, with 8 bases of the junction left unmatched. This CDR3 contains 16 residues. The CDR3 DNA reads TGTGCCAGCAGTGAGAACCGGGACAGGGTGGCCGGGGAGCTGTTTTTT. Protein product: CASSENRDRVAGELFF.

The genes are TRBV11-2 and TRBJ1-2; D not certain. Per the germline V gene, CDR1 is SGHAT and CDR2 is FQNNGV. Trimming took off 0 bases at V and 5 bases at J, with 4 bases between the two ends. This CDR3 spans 12 amino acids. CDR3 in amino acids: CASSLDAYGYTF. CDR3 coding DNA: TGTGCCAGCAGCTTAGACGCATATGGCTACACCTTC.

The chain employs TRBV6-5 and TRBJ2-1; the D is unclear. Germline V gives CDR1 MNHEY, CDR2 SVGAGI. With 5 bases removed from V and 5 bases from J, the gap between germline ends came to 10 bases. The CDR3 is 13 residues long. The CDR3 reads CASSQPQNNEQFF. For the CDR3, the DNA is TGTGCCAGCAGTCAACCCCAAAACAATGAGCAGTTCTTC.

This clone appeared a single time. The CDR3 sequence: CASSSGPSYEQYF. The DNA of the CDR3 is TGTGCCAGTAGCTCCGGGCCTTCCTACGAGCAGTACTTC. The rearrangement links TRBV19 to TRBJ2-7; the D is unclear. Trimming cost V 6 bases and J 1 base, with 10 bases left between them. The CDR3 runs to 13 residues. Germline V gene data show CDR1 as LNHDA and CDR2 as SQIVND (reference sequence). The full variable domain, rest sourced from reference TRBV19 and TRBJ2-7, is DGGITQSPKYLFRKEGQNVTLSCEQNLNHDAMYWYRQDPGQGLRLIYYSQIVNDFQKGDIAEGYSVSREKKESFPLTVTSAQKNPTAFYLCASSSGPSYEQYFGPGTRLTVT.

The chain employs TRBV5-4 and TRBJ2-7, with 7 bases matching TRBD1. This CDR3 contains 17 residues. The ends lost 3 bases at V and 2 bases at J; junction bases unmatched: 14. Germline V lookup: CDR1 SGHNT, CDR2 YYREEE (reference sequence). In DNA, the CDR3 is TGTGCCAGCAGCTCAAAACTGGGACAGATACTAACCTACGAGCAGTACTTC. Encoded protein: CASSSKLGQILTYEQYF.